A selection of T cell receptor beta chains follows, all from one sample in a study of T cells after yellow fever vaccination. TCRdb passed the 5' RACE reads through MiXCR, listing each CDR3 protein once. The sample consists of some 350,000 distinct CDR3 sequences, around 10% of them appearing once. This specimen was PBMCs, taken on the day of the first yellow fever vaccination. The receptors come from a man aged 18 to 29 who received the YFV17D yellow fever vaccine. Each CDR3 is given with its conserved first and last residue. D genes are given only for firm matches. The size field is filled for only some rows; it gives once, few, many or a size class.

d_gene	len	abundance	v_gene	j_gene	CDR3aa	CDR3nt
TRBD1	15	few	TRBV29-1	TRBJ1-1	CSVEDKEGQGTEAFF	TGCAGCGTTGAAGATAAGGAGGGACAGGGAACCGAAGCTTTCTTT
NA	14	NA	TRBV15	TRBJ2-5	CATSRGGAEETQYF	TGTGCCACCAGCAGAGGGGGGGCAGAAGAGACCCAGTACTTC
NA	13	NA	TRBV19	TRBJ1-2	CASRGSLPYGYTF	TGTGCCAGTAGAGGGAGTCTCCCCTATGGCTACACCTTC
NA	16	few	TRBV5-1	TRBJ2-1	CASSQGWGAAYNEQFF	TGCGCCAGCAGCCAGGGGTGGGGGGCAGCCTACAATGAGCAGTTCTTC
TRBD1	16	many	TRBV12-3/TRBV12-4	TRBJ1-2	CASSFRTGISNYGYTF	TGTGCCAGCAGTTTTCGGACAGGGATATCCAACTATGGCTACACCTTC
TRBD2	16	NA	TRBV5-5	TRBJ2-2	CASSGTGTSWVGELFF	TGTGCCAGCAGCGGGACCGGGACTAGCTGGGTCGGGGAGCTGTTTTTT
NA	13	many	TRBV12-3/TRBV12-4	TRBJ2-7	CASSLGGPYEQYF	TGTGCCAGCAGCCTCGGGGGGCCCTACGAGCAGTACTTC
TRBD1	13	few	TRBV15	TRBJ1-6	CATSDRVDSPLHF	TGTGCCACCAGCGACAGGGTGGATTCACCCCTCCACTTT
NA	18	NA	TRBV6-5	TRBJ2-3	CASSYSPSSDRSTDTQYF	TGTGCCAGCAGTTACTCGCCATCTTCTGACCGTAGCACAGATACGCAGTATTTT
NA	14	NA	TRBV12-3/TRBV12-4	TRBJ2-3	CASSSPGDKDTQYF	TGTGCCAGCAGTTCCCCCGGCGATAAAGATACGCAGTATTTT
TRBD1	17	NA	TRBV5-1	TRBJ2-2	CASTLQPGQGNTGELFF	TGCGCCAGCACCCTACAACCAGGACAGGGAAACACCGGGGAGCTGTTTTTT
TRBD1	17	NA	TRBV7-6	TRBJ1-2	CASSLGGTGLFAYGYTF	TGTGCCAGCAGCTTAGGTGGGACAGGGCTTTTTGCCTATGGCTACACCTTC
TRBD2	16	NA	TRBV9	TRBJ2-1	CASSVDTGGLYNEQFF	TGTGCCAGCAGCGTAGACACGGGGGGGTTATACAATGAGCAGTTCTTC
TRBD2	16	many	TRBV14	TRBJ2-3	CASSPYSGASTDTQYF	TGTGCCAGCAGCCCCTATAGCGGGGCTAGCACAGATACGCAGTATTTT
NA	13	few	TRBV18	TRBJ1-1	CASSPGFETEAFF	TGTGCCAGCTCACCAGGCTTCGAGACTGAAGCTTTCTTT
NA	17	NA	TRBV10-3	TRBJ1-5	CAISESAGPDGNQPQHF	TGTGCCATCAGTGAGTCCGCGGGACCTGACGGCAATCAGCCCCAGCATTTT
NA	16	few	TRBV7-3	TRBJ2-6	CASSLISRSGANVLTF	TGTGCCAGCAGCTTAATTAGTCGTTCTGGGGCCAACGTCCTGACTTTC
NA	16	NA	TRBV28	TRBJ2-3	CASSLGSGSSTDTQYF	TGTGCCAGCAGTTTGGGTAGCGGATCCAGCACAGATACGCAGTATTTT
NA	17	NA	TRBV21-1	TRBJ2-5	CASSKVISGGVQETQYF	TGTGCCAGCAGCAAAGTGATCAGCGGGGGGGTCCAAGAGACCCAGTACTTC
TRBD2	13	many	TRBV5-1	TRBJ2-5	CASSYSGGETQYF	TGCGCCAGCAGTTATAGCGGGGGAGAGACCCAGTACTTC
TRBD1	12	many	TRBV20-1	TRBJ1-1	CSPGGGATEAFF	TGCAGTCCAGGGGGGGGGGCCACTGAAGCTTTCTTT
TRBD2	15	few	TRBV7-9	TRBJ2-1	CASTGGWRGGNEQFF	TGTGCCAGCACCGGAGGGTGGCGGGGGGGCAATGAGCAGTTCTTC
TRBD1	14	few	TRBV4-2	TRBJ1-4	CASSTGTGNEKLFF	TGTGCCAGCAGCACCGGGACAGGAAATGAAAAACTGTTTTTT
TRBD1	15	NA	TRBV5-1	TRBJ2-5	CASSLLGQGQETQYF	TGCGCCAGCAGCTTGCTGGGACAGGGGCAGGAGACCCAGTACTTC
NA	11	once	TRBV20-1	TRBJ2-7	CSARRADQQYF	TGCAGTGCTAGGCGAGCGGACCAGCAGTACTTC
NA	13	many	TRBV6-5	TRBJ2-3	CASSYREGDTQYF	TGTGCCAGCAGTTACCGAGAGGGGGATACGCAGTATTTT
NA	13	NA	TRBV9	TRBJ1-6	CASSQVQDSPLHF	TGTGCCAGCAGCCAAGTACAAGATTCACCCCTCCACTTT
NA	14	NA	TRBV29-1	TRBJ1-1	CSVREGPTPTEAFF	TGCAGCGTTCGGGAGGGGCCGACCCCCACTGAAGCTTTCTTT
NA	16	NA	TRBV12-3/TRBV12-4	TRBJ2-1	CASRSTGGGAYNEQFF	TGTGCCAGCAGATCCACAGGGGGGGGGGCCTACAATGAGCAGTTCTTC